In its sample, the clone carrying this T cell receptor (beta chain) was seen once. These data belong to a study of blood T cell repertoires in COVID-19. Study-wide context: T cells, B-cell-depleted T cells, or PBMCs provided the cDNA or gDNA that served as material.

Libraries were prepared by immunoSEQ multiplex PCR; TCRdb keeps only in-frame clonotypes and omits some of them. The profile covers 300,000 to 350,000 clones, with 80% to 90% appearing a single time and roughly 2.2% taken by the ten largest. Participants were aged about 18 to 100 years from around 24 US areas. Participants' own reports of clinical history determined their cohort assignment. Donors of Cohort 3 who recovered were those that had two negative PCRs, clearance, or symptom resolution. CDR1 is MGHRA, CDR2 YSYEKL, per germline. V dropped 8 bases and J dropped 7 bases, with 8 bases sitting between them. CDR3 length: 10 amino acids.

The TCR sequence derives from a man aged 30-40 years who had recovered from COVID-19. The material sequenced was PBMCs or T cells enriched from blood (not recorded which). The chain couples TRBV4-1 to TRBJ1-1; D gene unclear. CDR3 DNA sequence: TGCGCCAGCGCCGGGGTTGAAGCTTTCTTT. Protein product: CASAGVEAFF.